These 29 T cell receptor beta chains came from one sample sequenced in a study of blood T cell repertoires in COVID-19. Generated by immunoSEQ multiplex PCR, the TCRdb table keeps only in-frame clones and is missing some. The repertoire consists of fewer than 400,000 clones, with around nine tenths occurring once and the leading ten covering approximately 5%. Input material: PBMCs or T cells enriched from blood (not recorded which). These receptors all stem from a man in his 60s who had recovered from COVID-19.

The chain's CDR3 is CASSHGQIAGTEAFF. DNA of the CDR3: TGCGCCAGCAGCCACGGACAGATCGCTGGCACTGAAGCTTTCTTT. This sequence joins TRBV5-1 and TRBJ1-1; maybe TRBD1 (6 bases). Trimming took off 4 bases at V and 4 bases at J, with 17 bases between the two ends. Per germline, CDR1 SGHRS and CDR2 YFSETQ. The CDR3 is 15 residues long.

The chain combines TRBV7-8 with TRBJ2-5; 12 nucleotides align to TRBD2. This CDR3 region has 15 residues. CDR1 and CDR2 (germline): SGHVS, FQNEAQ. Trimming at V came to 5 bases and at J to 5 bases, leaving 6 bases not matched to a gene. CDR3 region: CASSTRLAGGETQYF. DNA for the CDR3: TGTGCCAGCAGCACACGTCTAGCGGGAGGGGAGACCCAGTACTTC.

CDR3 loop: CASSLTGDTEAFF. CDR3 coding DNA: TGTGCCAGCAGCTTGACGGGGGACACTGAAGCTTTCTTT. The rearrangement uses TRBV7-8 and TRBJ1-1; D might be TRBD1 (5 bases). The CDR3 sequence is 13 residues long. The germline V gene has CDR1 SGHVS and CDR2 FQNEAQ. The V and J ends lost 3 bases and 3 bases respectively, with 8 bases between them.

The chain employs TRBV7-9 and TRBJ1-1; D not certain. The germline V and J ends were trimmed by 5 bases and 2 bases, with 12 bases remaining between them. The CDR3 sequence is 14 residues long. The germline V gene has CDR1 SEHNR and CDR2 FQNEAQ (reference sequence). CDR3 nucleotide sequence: TGTGCCAGCAGCCGACACCAGAGAAACACTGAAGCTTTCTTT. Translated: CASSRHQRNTEAFF.

CDR3 region: CATSREYSQTYGYTF. CDR3 nucleotide sequence: TGTGCCACCAGCAGAGAATACTCTCAAACCTATGGCTACACCTTC. The chain links TRBV15 to TRBJ1-2; D call uncertain. Germline V gene sequence: CDR1 LNHNV, CDR2 YYDKDF (reference sequence). The CDR3 has 15 residues. V was shortened by 0 bases and J by 4 bases, with 12 bases between the two germline ends.

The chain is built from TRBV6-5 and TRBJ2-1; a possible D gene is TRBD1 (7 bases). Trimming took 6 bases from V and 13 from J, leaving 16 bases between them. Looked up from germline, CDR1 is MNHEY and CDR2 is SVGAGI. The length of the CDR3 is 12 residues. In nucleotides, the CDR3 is TGTGCCAGCAGCCCAGGGGGGATGTATCAGTTCTTC. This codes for CASSPGGMYQFF.

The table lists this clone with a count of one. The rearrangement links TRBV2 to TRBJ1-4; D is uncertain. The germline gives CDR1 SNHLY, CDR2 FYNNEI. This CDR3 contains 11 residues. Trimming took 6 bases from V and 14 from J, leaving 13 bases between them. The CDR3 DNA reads TGTGCCAGCAGGGAGGAGGGATTCCTGTTTTTT. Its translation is CASREEGFLFF.

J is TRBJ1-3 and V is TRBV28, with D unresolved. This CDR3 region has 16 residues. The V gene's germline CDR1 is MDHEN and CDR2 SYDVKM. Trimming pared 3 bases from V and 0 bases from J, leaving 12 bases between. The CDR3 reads CASSFRGPTSGNTIYF. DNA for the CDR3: TGTGCCAGCAGTTTCAGAGGTCCCACCTCTGGAAACACCATATATTTT.

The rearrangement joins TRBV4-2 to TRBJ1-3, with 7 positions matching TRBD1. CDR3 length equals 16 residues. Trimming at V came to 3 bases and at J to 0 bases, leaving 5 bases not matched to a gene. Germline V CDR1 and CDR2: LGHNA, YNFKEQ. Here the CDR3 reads CASSHYGTVSGNTIYF. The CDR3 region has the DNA TGTGCCAGCAGCCATTATGGGACAGTCTCTGGAAACACCATATATTTT.

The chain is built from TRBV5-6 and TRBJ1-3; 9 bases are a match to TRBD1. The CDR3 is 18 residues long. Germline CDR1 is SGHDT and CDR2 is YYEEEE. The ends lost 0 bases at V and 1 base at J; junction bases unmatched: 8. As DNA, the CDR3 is TGTGCCAGCAGCTTGGCCCGGGCGGACAGGGGTTCTGGAAACACCATATATTTT. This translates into CASSLARADRGSGNTIYF.

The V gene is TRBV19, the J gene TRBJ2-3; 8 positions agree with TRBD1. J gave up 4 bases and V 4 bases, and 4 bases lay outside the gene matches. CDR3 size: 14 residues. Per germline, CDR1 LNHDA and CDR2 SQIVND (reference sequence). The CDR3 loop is CASSNRGEADTQYF. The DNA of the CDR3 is TGTGCCAGTAGTAACAGGGGGGAAGCAGATACGCAGTATTTT.

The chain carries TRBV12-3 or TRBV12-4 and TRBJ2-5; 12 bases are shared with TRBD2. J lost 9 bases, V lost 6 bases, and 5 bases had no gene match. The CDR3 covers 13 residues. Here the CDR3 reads CASSPGTSGSQYF. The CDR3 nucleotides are TGTGCCAGCAGCCCAGGGACTAGCGGGTCCCAGTACTTC.

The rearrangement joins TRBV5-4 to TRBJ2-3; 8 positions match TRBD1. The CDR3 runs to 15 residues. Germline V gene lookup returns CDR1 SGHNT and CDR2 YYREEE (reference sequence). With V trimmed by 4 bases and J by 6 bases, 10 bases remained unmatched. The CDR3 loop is CASSPRQGPADTQYF. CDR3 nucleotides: TGTGCCAGCAGCCCGCGACAGGGGCCAGCGGATACGCAGTATTTT.

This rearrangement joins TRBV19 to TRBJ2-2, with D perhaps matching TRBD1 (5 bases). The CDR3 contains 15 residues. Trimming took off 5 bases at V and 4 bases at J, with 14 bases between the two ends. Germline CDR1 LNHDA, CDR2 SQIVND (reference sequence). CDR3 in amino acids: CASSSPGRSTGELFF. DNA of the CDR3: TGTGCCAGTAGTTCCCCAGGGCGGAGCACCGGGGAGCTGTTTTTT.

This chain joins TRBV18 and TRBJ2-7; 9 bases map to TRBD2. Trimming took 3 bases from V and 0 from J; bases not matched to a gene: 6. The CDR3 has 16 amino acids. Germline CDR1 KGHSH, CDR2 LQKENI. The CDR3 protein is CASSPRLADYSYEQYF. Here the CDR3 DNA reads TGTGCCAGCTCACCCAGACTAGCGGATTACTCCTACGAGCAGTACTTC.

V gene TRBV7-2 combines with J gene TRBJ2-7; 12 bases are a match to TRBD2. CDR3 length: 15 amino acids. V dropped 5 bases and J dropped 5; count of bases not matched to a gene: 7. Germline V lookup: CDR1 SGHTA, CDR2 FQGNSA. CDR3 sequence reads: CASSPRTSGNNEQYF. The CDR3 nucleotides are TGTGCCAGCAGCCCTAGGACTAGCGGGAACAACGAGCAGTACTTC.

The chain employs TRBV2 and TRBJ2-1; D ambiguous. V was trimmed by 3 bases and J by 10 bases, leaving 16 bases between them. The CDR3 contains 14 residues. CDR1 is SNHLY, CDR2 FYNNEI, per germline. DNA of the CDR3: TGTGCCAGCAGTGATAATCGCGGAGCCTCGGAGCAGTTCTTC. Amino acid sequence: CASSDNRGASEQFF.

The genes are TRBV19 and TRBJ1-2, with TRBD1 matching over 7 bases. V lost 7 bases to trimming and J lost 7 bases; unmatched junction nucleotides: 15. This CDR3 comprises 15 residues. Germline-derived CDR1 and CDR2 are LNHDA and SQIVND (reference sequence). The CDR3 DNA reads TGTGCCAGTAAGACAACAGGGGAACCTAGTATTGGCTACACCTTC. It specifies CASKTTGEPSIGYTF.

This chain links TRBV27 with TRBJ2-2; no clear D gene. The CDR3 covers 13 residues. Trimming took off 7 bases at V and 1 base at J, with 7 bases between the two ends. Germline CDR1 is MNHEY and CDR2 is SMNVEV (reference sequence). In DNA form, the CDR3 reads TGTGCCAGCACCACTCAGAACACCGGGGAGCTGTTTTTT. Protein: CASTTQNTGELFF.

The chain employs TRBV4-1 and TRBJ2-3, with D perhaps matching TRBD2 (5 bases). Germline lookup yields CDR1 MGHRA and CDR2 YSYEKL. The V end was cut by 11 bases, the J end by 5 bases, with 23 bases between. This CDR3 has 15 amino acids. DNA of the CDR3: TGCGCCGGCGGGTTTGGTGGGAGAGGATTAGATACGCAGTATTTT. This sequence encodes CAGGFGGRGLDTQYF.

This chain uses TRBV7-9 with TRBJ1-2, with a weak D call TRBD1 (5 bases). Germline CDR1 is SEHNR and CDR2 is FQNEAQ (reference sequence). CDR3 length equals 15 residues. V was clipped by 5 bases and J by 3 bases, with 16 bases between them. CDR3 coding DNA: TGTGCCAGCAGCATTACAGGCGCACAGGACTATGGCTACACCTTC. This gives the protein CASSITGAQDYGYTF.

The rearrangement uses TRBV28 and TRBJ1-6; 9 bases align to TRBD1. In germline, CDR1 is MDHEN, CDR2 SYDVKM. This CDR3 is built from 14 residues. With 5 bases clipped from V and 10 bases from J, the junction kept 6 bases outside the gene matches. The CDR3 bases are TGTGCCAGCAGTAAACAGGGGGCGAGGTCACCCCTCCACTTT. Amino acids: CASSKQGARSPLHF.

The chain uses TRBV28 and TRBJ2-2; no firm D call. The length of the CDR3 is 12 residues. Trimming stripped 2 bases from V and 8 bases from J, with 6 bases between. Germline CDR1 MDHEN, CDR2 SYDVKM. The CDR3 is CASSLTTGELFF. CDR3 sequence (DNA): TGTGCCAGCAGTTTAACGACTGGGGAGCTGTTTTTT. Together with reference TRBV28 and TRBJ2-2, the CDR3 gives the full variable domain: DVKVTQSSRYLVKRTGEKVFLECVQDMDHENMFWYRQDPGLGLRLIYFSYDVKMKEKGDIPEGYSVSREKKERFSLILESASTNQTSMYLCASSLTTGELFFGEGSRLTVL.

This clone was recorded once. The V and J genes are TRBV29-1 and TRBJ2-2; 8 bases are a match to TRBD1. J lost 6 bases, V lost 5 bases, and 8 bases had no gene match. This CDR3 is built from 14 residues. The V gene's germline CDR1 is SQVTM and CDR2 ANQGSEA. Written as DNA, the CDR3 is TGCAGCGTTAGGACAGGGAAAACGGCCGGGGAGCTGTTTTTT. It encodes CSVRTGKTAGELFF.

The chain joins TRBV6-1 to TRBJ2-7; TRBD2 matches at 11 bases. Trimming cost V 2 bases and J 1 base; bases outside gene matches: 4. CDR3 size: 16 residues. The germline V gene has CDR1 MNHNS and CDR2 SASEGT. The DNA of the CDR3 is TGTGCCAGCAGTGAACGGGGACTAGCGGCTTCCTACGAGCAGTACTTC. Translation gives CASSERGLAASYEQYF.

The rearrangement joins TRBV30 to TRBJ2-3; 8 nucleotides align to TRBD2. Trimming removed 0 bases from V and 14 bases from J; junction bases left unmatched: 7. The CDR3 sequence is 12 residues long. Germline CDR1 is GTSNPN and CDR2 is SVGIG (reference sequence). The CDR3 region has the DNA TGTGCCTGGAGTGTACTGGGGACTAGGGTGTATTTT. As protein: CAWSVLGTRVYF.

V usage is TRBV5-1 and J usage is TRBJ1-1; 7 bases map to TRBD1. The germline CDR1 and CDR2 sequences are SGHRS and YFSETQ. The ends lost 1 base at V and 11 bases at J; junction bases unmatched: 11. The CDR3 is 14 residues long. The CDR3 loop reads CASSLQDRSAQAFF. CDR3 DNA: TGCGCCAGCAGCTTGCAGGACAGGTCCGCCCAGGCTTTCTTT.

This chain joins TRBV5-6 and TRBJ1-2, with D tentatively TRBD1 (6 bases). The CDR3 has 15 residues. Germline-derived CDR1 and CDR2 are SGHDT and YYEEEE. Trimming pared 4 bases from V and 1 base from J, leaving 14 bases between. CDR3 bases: TGTGCCAGCAGCCCTAGAGGACAGAGTAACTATGGCTACACCTTC. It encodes CASSPRGQSNYGYTF.

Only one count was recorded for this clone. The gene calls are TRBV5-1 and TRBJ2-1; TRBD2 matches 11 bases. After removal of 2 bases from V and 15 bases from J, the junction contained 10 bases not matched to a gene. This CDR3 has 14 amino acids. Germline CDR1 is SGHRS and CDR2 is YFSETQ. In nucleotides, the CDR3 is TGCGCCAGCAGCTTAAATCTAGCGGGAGGATTTAGGTTCTTC. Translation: CASSLNLAGGFRFF.